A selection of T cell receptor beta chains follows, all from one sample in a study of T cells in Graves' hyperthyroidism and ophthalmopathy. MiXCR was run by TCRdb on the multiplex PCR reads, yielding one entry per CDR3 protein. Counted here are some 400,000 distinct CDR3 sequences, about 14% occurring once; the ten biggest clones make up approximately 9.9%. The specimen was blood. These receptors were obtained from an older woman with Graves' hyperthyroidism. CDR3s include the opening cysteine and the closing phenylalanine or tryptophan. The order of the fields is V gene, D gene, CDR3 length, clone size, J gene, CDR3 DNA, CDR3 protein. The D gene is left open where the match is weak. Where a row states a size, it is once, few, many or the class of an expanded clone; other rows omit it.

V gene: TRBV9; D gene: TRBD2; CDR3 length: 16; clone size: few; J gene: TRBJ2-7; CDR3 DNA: TGTGCCAGCAGCGTGGACCCAGCGGGAGGGCCTGGCGAGCAGTACTTC; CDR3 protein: CASSVDPAGGPGEQYF
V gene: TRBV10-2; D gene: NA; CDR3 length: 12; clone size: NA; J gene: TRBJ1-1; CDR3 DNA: TGCGCCAGCATGGGTTTGAACACTGAAGCTCTCTTT; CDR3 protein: CASMGLNTEALF
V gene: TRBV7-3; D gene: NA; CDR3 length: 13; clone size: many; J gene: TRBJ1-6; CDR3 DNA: TGTGCCAGCAGCTTGGGGGACCGAGCACCCCTCCACTTT; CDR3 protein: CASSLGDRAPLHF
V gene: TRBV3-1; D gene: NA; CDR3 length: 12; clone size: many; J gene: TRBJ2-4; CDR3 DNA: TGTGCCAGCAGCCAAGGGCCGGACATTCAGTACTTC; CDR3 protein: CASSQGPDIQYF
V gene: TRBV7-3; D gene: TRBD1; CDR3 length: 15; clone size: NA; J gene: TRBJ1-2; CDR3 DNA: TGTGCCAGCAGCCCCTTCAGGACAGGGGGTCATGGCTACACCTTC; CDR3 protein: CASSPFRTGGHGYTF
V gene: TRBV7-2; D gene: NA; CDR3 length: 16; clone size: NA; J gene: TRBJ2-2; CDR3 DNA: TGTGCCAGCAGCTTCGGGACGGGCATGATCGTCGGGGAGCTGTTTTTT; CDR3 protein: CASSFGTGMIVGELFF
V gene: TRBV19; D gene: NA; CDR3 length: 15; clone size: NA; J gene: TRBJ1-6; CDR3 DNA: TGTGCCAGTAGTATCGCCGGGACGGACCCCGTTCCCCTCCACTTT; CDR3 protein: CASSIAGTDPVPLHF
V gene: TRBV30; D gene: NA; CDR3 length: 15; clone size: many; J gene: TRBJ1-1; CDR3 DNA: TGTGCCTGGACCCGCGTTGGGGGGAGCGGCACTGAAGCTTTCTTT; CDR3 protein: CAWTRVGGSGTEAFF
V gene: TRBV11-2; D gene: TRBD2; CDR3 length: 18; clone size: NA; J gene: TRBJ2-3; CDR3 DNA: TGTGCCAGCAGCACAGCTCGACTAGCGGGAGGGCCTGTAGATACGCAGTATTTT; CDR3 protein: CASSTARLAGGPVDTQYF
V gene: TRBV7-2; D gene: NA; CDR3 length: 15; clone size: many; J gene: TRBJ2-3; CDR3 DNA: TGTGCCAGCAGCCCCCAGGCGGGACCGACAGATACGCAGTATTTT; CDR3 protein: CASSPQAGPTDTQYF